Listed below are T cell receptor beta chains from one sample, sequenced in a study of shared clonotypes between healthy human individuals. Generated by immunoSEQ multiplex PCR, the TCRdb table keeps only in-frame clones and is missing some. The data hold 70,000 to 95,000 clones, with roughly three fifths observed a single time. The sequenced material came from memory CD8+ T cells sorted from blood. Receptor source: a man younger than 45 in good health. Each CDR3 is given with its conserved first and last residue. The D gene is left open where the match is weak.

TRBV6-4	TRBD2	15	CASSEGTSGSGEQFF
TRBV18	.	22	CASSPSLNLLSSTAGNTDTQYF
TRBV2	.	16	CASSGGLDYLSYEQYF
TRBV6-1	.	16	CASSEQGGTSYNEQFF
TRBV28	.	15	CASSFSDFSDYEQYF
TRBV27	.	16	CASSPTWGLANYGYTF
TRBV27	TRBD2	20	CASSPRVPGLAGGLGYEQYF
TRBV5-6	.	16	CASSPTGTSFAHEQYF
TRBV10-2	TRBD1	15	CASRTGASGANVLTF
TRBV5-6	TRBD2	16	CASSAGGAGVSNEQFF
TRBV29-1	.	14	CSVELGKGGYEQYF
TRBV4-3	TRBD2	15	CASSQGTSGIGEQFF
TRBV25-1	.	14	CASSPSRDSYEQYF
TRBV18	TRBD1	14	CASSTGTDSSGYTF
TRBV7-9	.	14	CASSTFSGPGEQYF
TRBV5-6	.	19	CASSLVGNGALGSGNTIYF
TRBV6-6	.	11	CASSQDTEAFF
TRBV6-5	.	14	CASSYSGVNQPQHF
TRBV28	.	14	CASSLWAGVQPQHF
TRBV29-1	.	13	CSVIGERMDGYTF
TRBV5-1	TRBD1	14	CASSLRDRALEQYF
TRBV5-4	.	12	CASSVYHNEQFF
TRBV7-9	.	11	CASSPAGELFF
TRBV7-7	.	13	CASTRGCQETQYF
TRBV7-8	TRBD1	18	CASSLSPPVTGSTDTQYF
TRBV7-6	.	20	CASSQETGMSWRESENIQYF
TRBV9	TRBD1	14	CASNRQGILEGYTF
TRBV28	TRBD1	15	CASWTPGTGIDEQFF
TRBV7-9	TRBD1	16	CASSFSGQGIVYGYTF
TRBV27	TRBD1	16	CASSLSLLRGRYEQYF
TRBV6-4	.	16	CASSEEPNLHTDTQYF
TRBV4-1	.	16	CASSQVQGSSYNEQFF
TRBV7-8	.	16	CASSPRAEPLNTEAFF
TRBV6-4	.	12	CASSAGEDTQYF
TRBV27	.	15	CASSFQDLSKGGYTF